Below, one T cell receptor (beta chain) is given with its context. The conserved closing phenylalanine or tryptophan is absent in this CDR3, likely reflecting a read error. According to the study, genomic DNA was the template for TCR beta VDJ and CDR3 profiling. TCRdb reprocessed the reads with MiXCR, giving one entry per CDR3 protein. The sample lists 200,000 to 250,000 distinct CDR3 sequences, roughly 60% occurring once. Germline assignment: CDR1 LGHNA and CDR2 YNFKEQ. V was pared by 0 bases and J by 9 bases, with 6 bases between. The CDR3 runs to 12 residues. Patients chosen for sequencing had shown CD8+CD57+ cell expansion by flow cytometry. The data originate from a study of CD8+CD57+ T cells in acquired aplastic anemia.

This rearrangement joins TRBV4-2 to TRBJ2-1; D tentatively fits TRBD1 or TRBD2 (5 bases each). This TCR was recovered from a human donor with aplastic anemia. The specimen sequenced was sorted CD4+, CD8+, or CD8+CD57+ T cells (not recorded which) from PBMCs. CDR3 loop: CASSQDGTEQFL. The CDR3 coding sequence is TGTGCCAGCAGCCAAGATGGGACTGAGCAGTTCCTC.